These 15 T cell receptor beta chains came from one sample sequenced in a study of T cell responses to AZD1222 COVID-19 vaccine (dated by TCRdb to the early 2020s). The library relied on the immunoSEQ multiplex PCR assay. TCRdb limited this immuneACCESS table to in-frame rearrangements with V and J called. A share of clones is missing; checked studies link under half to unresolved V genes, and the rest is unexplained. The sample table lists around 130,000 clones, approximately 94% of them with a count of one. The ten largest clonotypes hold over 6.5% of the sample. The sample's time point label, decoded: baseline before first vaccination. Sequences were derived from peripheral blood, sampled on day 0 of AZD1222 vaccination. These receptors were obtained from an adult in good health.

Concerning this clone: Other DNA sequences in the same sample also yield this CDR3. This chain joins TRBV5-4 and TRBJ1-2; 8 bases are a match to TRBD1. This CDR3 spans 13 amino acids. Germline V gene sequence: CDR1 SGHNT, CDR2 YYREEE (reference sequence). Unmatched junction bases numbered 0, after V lost 0 bases and J lost 5 bases. CDR3 in DNA: TGTGCCAGCAGCTTGGGGACAGGGTATGGCTACACCTTC. The encoded protein is CASSLGTGYGYTF. Based on the CDR3 plus reference TRBV5-4 and TRBJ1-2, the full variable domain is ETGVTQSPTHLIKTRGQQVTLRCSSQSGHNTVSWYQQALGQGPQFIFQYYREEENGRGNFPPRFSGLQFPNYSSELNVNALELDDSALYLCASSLGTGYGYTFGSGTRLTVV.

The rearrangement joins TRBV9 to TRBJ2-7; D gene uncertain. The ends were cut back, 3 bases at V and 0 bases at J, with 7 bases in the middle. The CDR3 runs to 13 residues. The germline gives CDR1 SGDLS, CDR2 YYNGEE. Here the CDR3 DNA reads TGTGCCAGCAGCGGGCACGCCTCCTACGAGCAGTACTTC. Its translation is CASSGHASYEQYF.

The J gene is TRBJ1-5, the V gene TRBV3-1 (or the pseudogene TRBV3-2); the match to TRBD1 covers 7 bases. The CDR3 runs to 14 residues. CDR1 and CDR2 (germline): LGHDT, YNNKEL (reference sequence). The V segment lost 4 bases and the J segment 4 bases; nucleotides outside the gene matches: 4. CDR3 sequence (DNA): TGTGCCAGCAGCCTCCGGGACAGTAATCAGCCCCAGCATTTT. Amino acid sequence: CASSLRDSNQPQHF.

The rearrangement uses TRBV30 and TRBJ1-1, with a possible D match to TRBD1 (5 bases). Trimming took 3 bases from V and 4 from J, leaving 24 bases between them. There are 17 residues in the CDR3. Germline lookup yields CDR1 GTSNPN and CDR2 SVGIG (reference sequence). CDR3 coding DNA: TGTGCCTGGAGCGACTACGGGAACTGGCGTGGGGGCACTGAAGCTTTCTTT. This codes for CAWSDYGNWRGGTEAFF.

V and J are TRBV6-5 and TRBJ1-5, with D maybe TRBD1 (6 bases). Germline V lookup: CDR1 MNHEY, CDR2 SVGAGI. This CDR3 contains 13 residues. Trimming pared 5 bases from V and 9 bases from J, leaving 14 bases between. CDR3 sequence reads: CASSTIQGLPQHF. CDR3 DNA: TGTGCCAGCAGTACGATACAGGGCCTGCCCCAGCATTTT.

This clone was seen only a few times. V and J are TRBV3-1 (or the pseudogene TRBV3-2) and TRBJ1-6, with 8 bases that match TRBD1. Trimming cost V 3 bases and J 8 bases; bases outside gene matches: 3. CDR1 is LGHDT, CDR2 YNNKEL, per germline (reference sequence). This CDR3 spans 14 amino acids. CDR3 region: CASSQGQAYSPLHF. CDR3 sequence (DNA): TGTGCCAGCAGCCAGGGACAGGCTTATTCACCCCTCCACTTT.

This chain uses TRBV23-1 with TRBJ1-3; D uncertain. TRBV23-1 counts as an open reading frame of uncertain function. The CDR3 is made up of 15 amino acids. Trimming pared 8 bases from V and 0 bases from J, leaving 14 bases between. The CDR3 region is CASRLLPGSGNTIYF. In DNA form, the CDR3 reads TGCGCCAGCCGCCTCCTCCCCGGCTCTGGAAACACCATATATTTT.

The genes are TRBV7-9 and TRBJ1-1, with 7 bases that match TRBD1. The CDR3 is made up of 14 amino acids. Losses at the gene ends were 5 bases for V and 1 base for J; bases not matched to a gene: 4. Germline V CDR1 and CDR2: SEHNR, FQNEAQ (reference sequence). CDR3 sequence reads: CASSPTGQNTEAFF. For the CDR3, the DNA is TGTGCCAGCAGCCCGACAGGGCAGAACACTGAAGCTTTCTTT.

The chain has TRBV7-6 and TRBJ2-2; tentatively, D is TRBD2 (6 bases). CDR1 and CDR2 from the germline V gene are SGHVS and FNYEAQ. The CDR3 is 18 amino acids. V was clipped by 1 base and J by 5 bases, with 20 bases between them. DNA for the CDR3: TGTGCCAGCAGCTTAGTTGTTTTTTCGGGAGTGAGTACCGGGGAGCTGTTTTTT. Translated, it gives CASSLVVFSGVSTGELFF.

The genes are TRBV10-3 and TRBJ2-7, with no clear D. The ends were cut back, 7 bases at V and 4 bases at J, with 11 bases in the middle. The germline V gene encodes CDR1 ENHRY and CDR2 SYGVKD. The CDR3 contains 12 residues. CDR3 bases: TGTGCCATCAAAGCAGAAGGTTACGAGCAGTACTTC. It encodes CAIKAEGYEQYF.

The J gene is TRBJ2-1, the V gene TRBV29-1, with D possibly being TRBD2 (5 bases). Trimming removed 7 bases at V and 5 bases at J, with 12 bases between. The CDR3 loop spans 12 amino acids. Germline assignment: CDR1 SQVTM and CDR2 ANQGSEA. The CDR3 sequence is CSAEGLDNEQFF. CDR3 coding DNA: TGCAGCGCAGAAGGACTCGACAATGAGCAGTTCTTC.

The chain combines TRBV10-3 with TRBJ1-2, with 10 bases matching TRBD1. CDR1 and CDR2 from the germline V gene are ENHRY and SYGVKD. V lost 6 bases to trimming and J lost 1 base; unmatched junction nucleotides: 2. This CDR3 is 14 amino acids long. The chain's CDR3 is CAIRGTGVNYGYTF. DNA of the CDR3: TGTGCCATCAGGGGGACAGGGGTTAACTATGGCTACACCTTC.

This chain connects TRBV5-6 to TRBJ1-3; D may be TRBD1 (5 bases). The V end was cut by 4 bases, the J end by 3 bases, with 17 bases between. This CDR3 spans 16 amino acids. The germline gives CDR1 SGHDT, CDR2 YYEEEE. CDR3 in DNA: TGTGCCAGCAGCCTAACACAGGCGGTCGGTGGAAACACCATATATTTT. The encoded protein is CASSLTQAVGGNTIYF.

The CDR3 reads CASSSTGTGIRDEQFF. Written as DNA, the CDR3 is TGTGCCAGCAGTTCTACCGGGACAGGGATTCGAGATGAGCAGTTCTTC. The rearrangement joins TRBV28 to TRBJ2-1, with 9 bases that match TRBD1. J lost 8 bases, V lost 4 bases, and 12 bases had no gene match. The CDR3 loop spans 16 amino acids. Germline CDR1 MDHEN, CDR2 SYDVKM.

The CDR3 coding sequence is TGTGCCAGCAGCTTAGATGTAAGGGGTGGACTCGGTAGCTACACCTTC. This translates into CASSLDVRGGLGSYTF. The chain recombines TRBV7-9 with TRBJ1-2; maybe TRBD1 (5 bases). The length of the CDR3 is 16 residues. The germline gives CDR1 SEHNR, CDR2 FQNEAQ (reference sequence). The V end lost 1 base, the J end lost 9 bases, and 21 bases lay between the germline ends.